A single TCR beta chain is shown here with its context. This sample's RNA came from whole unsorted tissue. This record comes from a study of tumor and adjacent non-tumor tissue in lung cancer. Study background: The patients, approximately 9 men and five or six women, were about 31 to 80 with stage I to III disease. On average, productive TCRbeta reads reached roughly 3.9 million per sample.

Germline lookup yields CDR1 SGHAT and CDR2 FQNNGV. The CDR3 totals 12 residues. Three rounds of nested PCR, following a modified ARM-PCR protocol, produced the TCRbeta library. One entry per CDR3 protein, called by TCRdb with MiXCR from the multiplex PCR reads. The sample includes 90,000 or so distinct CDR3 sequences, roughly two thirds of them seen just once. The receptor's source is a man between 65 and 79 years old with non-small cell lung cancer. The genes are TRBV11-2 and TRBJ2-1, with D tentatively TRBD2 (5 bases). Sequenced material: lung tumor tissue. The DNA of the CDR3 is TGTGGTAGCAGCTCCGACGGCGGGGAGCAGTTCTTC. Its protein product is CGSSSDGGEQFF.